Below, one TCR beta chain is given with its context. Its target is unknown. These data are taken from a study of blood T cells in healthy people across ages. The CDR3 loop spans 17 amino acids. The trim removed 8 bases at V and 0 bases at J, leaving 15 bases unmatched. A J-beta primer mix and a sample-barcoded 5' primer were used in a second PCR of roughly 7 to 12 cycles. A template-switch adaptor with 12 random nucleotides tagged each cDNA molecule. Any given sample supplied a minimum of 3 million CDR3-containing paired-end reads. MiXCR, run by TCRdb on the 5' RACE reads, gives a single entry per CDR3 protein. The sample has about 1.4 million distinct CDR3 sequences; roughly 64% are singletons. Whole-study results and caveats: Naive T cell percentage strongly correlated with TCR beta diversity.

Isolation yielded PBMCs, at least 7 million per sample, in every case. Specimen: blood. The source of this sequence is a man younger than 35 in good health. The genes are TRBV12-3 or TRBV12-4 and TRBJ2-7; 8 bases are shared with TRBD2. CDR3 in amino acids: CASSENLLAGSSYEQYF. CDR3 in DNA: TGTGCCAGCTCGGAAAACCTCCTAGCGGGTAGCTCCTACGAGCAGTACTTC.